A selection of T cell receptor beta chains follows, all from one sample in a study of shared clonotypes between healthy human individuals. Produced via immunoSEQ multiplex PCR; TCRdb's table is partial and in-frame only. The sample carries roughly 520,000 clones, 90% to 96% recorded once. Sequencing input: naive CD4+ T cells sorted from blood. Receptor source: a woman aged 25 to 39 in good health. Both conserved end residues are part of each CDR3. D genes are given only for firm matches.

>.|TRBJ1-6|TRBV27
TGTGCCAGCAGAGTGGACGGGGATTATTCACCCCTCCACTTT
CASRVDGDYSPLHF
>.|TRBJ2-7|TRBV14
TGTGCCAGCAGCCAACCTGGACCGCGGGCCTACGAGCAGTACTTC
CASSQPGPRAYEQYF
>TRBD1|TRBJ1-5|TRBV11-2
TGTGCCAGCAGCTTAGCGGCAGGGGGTAACAATCAGCCCCAGCATTTT
CASSLAAGGNNQPQHF
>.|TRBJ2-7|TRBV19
TGTGCCAGTAGTATAGACTTGCTGGCAGACGGCGGTCAGTACTTC
CASSIDLLADGGQYF
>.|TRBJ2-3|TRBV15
TGTGCCACCAGCAGGAACGGTGGGGTCACAGATACGCAGTATTTT
CATSRNGGVTDTQYF
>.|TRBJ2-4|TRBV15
TGTGCCACCAGCAGAGACACGGTTTTACTAGCCAAAAACATTCAGTACTTC
CATSRDTVLLAKNIQYF
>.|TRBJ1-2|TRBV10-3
TGTGCCATCAGTATTCAGGGTGGCTATGGCTACACCTTC
CAISIQGGYGYTF
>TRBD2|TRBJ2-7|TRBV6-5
TGTGCCAGCAGTACCTGGACTAGCGGCTTCTACGAGCAGTACTTC
CASSTWTSGFYEQYF
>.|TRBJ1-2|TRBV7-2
TGTGCCAGCAGCTTAATGGTCGAAGGCTACACCTTC
CASSLMVEGYTF
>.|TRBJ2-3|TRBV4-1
TGCTCCGGGTGGGGACCCACAGATACGCAGTATTTT
CSGWGPTDTQYF
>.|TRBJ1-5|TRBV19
TGTGCCAGTAGTATCAGGGAAAATCAGCCCCAGCATTTT
CASSIRENQPQHF
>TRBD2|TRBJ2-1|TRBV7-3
TGTGCCAGCAGCCCCATATCGACTAGCGGTTACAATGAGCAGTTCTTC
CASSPISTSGYNEQFF
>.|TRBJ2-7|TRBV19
TGTGCCAGTAGTGATGGGGACGCTTCGGGGCAGTACTTC
CASSDGDASGQYF
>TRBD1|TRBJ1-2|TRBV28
TGTGCCAGCAGTTTTGGGACAGTACGCTATGGCTACACCTTC
CASSFGTVRYGYTF
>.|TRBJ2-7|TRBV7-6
TGTGCCAGCAGTCGGAACACGTACGAGCAGTACTTC
CASSRNTYEQYF
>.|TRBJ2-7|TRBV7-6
TGTGCCAGCAGCAACCTCCAGGGGTCCAACGAGCAGTACTTC
CASSNLQGSNEQYF
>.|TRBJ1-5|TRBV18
TGTGCCAGCTCACCAGTCGGGGCCTCCGTCTCCAATCAGCCCCAGCATTTT
CASSPVGASVSNQPQHF
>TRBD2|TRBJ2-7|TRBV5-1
TGCGCCAGCAGCGGGGGGGATGCCTACGAGCAGTACTTC
CASSGGDAYEQYF
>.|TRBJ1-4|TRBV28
TGTGCCAGCAGTTTAAAGGGAGCCGCAACTAATGAAAAACTGTTTTTT
CASSLKGAATNEKLFF
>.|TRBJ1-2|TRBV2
TGTGCCAGCAGGCGGGTGTCATCTCCATTGCTGGGCTACACCTTC
CASRRVSSPLLGYTF
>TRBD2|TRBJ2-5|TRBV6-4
TGTGCCAGCACCCAGCGGCAGCGGGGGCGCCAAGAGACCCAGTACTTC
CASTQRQRGRQETQYF
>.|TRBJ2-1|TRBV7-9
TGTGCCAGCAGCTTAACCCGGGACTCCGCCTACAATGAGCAGTTCTTC
CASSLTRDSAYNEQFF